This paragraph covers one T cell receptor beta chain sequence. Trimming cost V 0 bases and J 10 bases, with 8 bases left between them. This CDR3 spans 13 amino acids. Per the germline V gene, CDR1 is SGHRS and CDR2 is YFSETQ. Template for every sorted-subset replicate PCR totaled around 200 ng DNA, tens of thousands of T cell genomes. Assay: immunoSEQ multiplex PCR; the TCRdb copy retains only in-frame clones and omits some. The table records roughly 200,000 clones, around 63% of them present only once. This entry comes from a study of shared clonotypes between healthy human individuals. What was sequenced was memory CD4+ T cells sorted from blood. Subset: CD45RA-negative fraction. The chain combines TRBV5-1 with TRBJ2-6, with D maybe TRBD1 (5 bases). The source of this sequence is a man aged 25 to 40 in good health. CDR3 protein: CASSLEDTNVLTF. The CDR3 bases are TGCGCCAGCAGCTTGGAGGACACGAACGTCCTGACTTTC.